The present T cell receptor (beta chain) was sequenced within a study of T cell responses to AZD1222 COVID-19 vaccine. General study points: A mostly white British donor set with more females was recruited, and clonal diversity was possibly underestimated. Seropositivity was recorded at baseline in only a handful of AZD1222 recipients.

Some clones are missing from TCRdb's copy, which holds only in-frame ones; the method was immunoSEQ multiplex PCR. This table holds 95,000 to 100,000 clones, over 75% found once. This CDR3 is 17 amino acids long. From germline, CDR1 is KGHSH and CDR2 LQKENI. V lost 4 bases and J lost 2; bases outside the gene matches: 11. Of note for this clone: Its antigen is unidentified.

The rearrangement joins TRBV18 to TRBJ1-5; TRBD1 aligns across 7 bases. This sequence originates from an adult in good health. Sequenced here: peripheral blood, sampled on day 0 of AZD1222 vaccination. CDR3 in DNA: TGTGCCAGCTCACTCACCTCAGGGGGTTCGGGCAATCAGCCCCAGCATTTT. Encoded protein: CASSLTSGGSGNQPQHF. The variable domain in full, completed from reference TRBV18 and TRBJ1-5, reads NAGVMQNPRHLVRRRGQEARLRCSPMKGHSHVYWYRQLPEEGLKFMVYLQKENIIDESGMPKERFSAEFPKEGPSILRIQQVVRGDSAAYFCASSLTSGGSGNQPQHFGDGTRLSIL.